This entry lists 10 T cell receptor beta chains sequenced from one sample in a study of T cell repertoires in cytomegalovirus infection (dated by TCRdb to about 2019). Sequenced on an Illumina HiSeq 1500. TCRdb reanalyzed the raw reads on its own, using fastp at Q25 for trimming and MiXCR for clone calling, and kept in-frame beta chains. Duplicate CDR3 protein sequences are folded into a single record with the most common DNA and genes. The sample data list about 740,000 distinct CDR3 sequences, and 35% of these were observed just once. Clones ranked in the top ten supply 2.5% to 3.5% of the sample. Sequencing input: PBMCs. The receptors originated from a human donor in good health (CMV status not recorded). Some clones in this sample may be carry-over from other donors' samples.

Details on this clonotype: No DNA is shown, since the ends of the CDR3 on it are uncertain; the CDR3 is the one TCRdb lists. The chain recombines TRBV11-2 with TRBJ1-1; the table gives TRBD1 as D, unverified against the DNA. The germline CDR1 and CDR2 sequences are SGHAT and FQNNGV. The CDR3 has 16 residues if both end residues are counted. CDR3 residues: CASSSDRVFFGTEAFF.

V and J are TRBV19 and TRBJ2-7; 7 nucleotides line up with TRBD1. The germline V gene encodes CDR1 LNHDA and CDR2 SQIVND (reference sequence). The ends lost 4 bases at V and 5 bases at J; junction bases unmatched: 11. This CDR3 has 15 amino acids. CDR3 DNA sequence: TGTGCCAGTAGTACCCCCCAGACAGGGTTTGACGAGCAGTACTTC. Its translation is CASSTPQTGFDEQYF. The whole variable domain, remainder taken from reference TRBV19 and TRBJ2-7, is DGGITQSPKYLFRKEGQNVTLSCEQNLNHDAMYWYRQDPGQGLRLIYYSQIVNDFQKGDIAEGYSVSREKKESFPLTVTSAQKNPTAFYLCASSTPQTGFDEQYFGPGTRLTVT.

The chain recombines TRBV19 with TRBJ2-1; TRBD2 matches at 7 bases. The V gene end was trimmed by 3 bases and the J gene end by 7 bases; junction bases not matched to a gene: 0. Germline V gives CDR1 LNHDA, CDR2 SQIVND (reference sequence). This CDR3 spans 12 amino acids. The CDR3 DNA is TGTGCCAGTAGTATGGGAGGGAATGAGCAGTTCTTC. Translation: CASSMGGNEQFF.

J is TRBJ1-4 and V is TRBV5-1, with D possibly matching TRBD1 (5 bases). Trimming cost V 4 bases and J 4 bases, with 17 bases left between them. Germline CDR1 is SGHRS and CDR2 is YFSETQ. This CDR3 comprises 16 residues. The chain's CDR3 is CASSLAPGPINEKLFF. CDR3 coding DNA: TGCGCCAGCAGCCTGGCCCCAGGGCCTATTAATGAAAAACTGTTTTTT.

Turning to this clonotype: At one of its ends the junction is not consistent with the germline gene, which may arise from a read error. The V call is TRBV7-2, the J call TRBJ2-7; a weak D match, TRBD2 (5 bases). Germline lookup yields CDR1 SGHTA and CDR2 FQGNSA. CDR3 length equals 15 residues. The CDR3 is CDISPRASGGYEHYF. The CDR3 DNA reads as TGTGACATCAGCCCGCGGGCCTCCGGAGGTTACGAGCATTACTTC.

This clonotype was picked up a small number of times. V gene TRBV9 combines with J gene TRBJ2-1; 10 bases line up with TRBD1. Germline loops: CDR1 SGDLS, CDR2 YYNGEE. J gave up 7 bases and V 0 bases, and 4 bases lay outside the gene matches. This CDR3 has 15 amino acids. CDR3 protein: CASSVGDRGENEQFF. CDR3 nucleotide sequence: TGTGCCAGCAGCGTAGGGGACAGGGGCGAAAATGAGCAGTTCTTC.

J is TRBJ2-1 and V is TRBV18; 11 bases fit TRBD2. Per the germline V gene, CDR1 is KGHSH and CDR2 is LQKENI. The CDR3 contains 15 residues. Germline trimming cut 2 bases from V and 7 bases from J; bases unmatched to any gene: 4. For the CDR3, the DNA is TGTGCCAGCTCACCATTGTCTAGCGGGGGGAATGAGCAGTTCTTC. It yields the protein CASSPLSSGGNEQFF.

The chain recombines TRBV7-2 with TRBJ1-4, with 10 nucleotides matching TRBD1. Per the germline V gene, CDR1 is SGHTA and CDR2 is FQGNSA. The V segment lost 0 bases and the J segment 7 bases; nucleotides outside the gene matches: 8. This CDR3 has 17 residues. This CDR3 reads CASSLAGQGGKAEKLFF. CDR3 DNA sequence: TGTGCCAGCAGCTTAGCCGGACAGGGGGGAAAGGCTGAAAAACTGTTTTTT.

As DNA, the CDR3 is TGTGCCAGCAGCTTAGACCCTAGCGGGAGGGCCCGAGATACGCAGTATTTT. Protein product: CASSLDPSGRARDTQYF. The chain links TRBV7-2 to TRBJ2-3; 12 bases fit TRBD2. The CDR3 is made up of 17 amino acids. V was pared by 1 base and J by 5 bases, with 7 bases of the junction left unmatched. Germline V gene lookup returns CDR1 SGHTA and CDR2 FQGNSA.

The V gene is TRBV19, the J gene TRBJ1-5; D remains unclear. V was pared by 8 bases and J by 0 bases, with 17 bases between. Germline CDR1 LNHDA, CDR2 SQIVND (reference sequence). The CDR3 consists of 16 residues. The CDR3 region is CASLYSWDNSNQPQHF. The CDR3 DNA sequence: TGTGCCAGTTTATACTCTTGGGATAATAGCAATCAGCCCCAGCATTTT. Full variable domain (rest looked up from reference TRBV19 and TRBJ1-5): DGGITQSPKYLFRKEGQNVTLSCEQNLNHDAMYWYRQDPGQGLRLIYYSQIVNDFQKGDIAEGYSVSREKKESFPLTVTSAQKNPTAFYLCASLYSWDNSNQPQHFGDGTRLSIL.